This TCR beta chain stems from a study of shared clonotypes between healthy human individuals. Deep-level settings were used for running the assay. The repertoire was sequenced with immunoSEQ multiplex PCR; TCRdb's copy has only in-frame clones and lacks some. The sample shows a few million clones, approximately 95% of them seen only once. The CDR3 covers 13 residues. V trimming: 6 bases; J trimming: 3 bases; junction bases outside the gene matches: 4. Germline V gives CDR1 MDHEN, CDR2 SYDVKM. This rearrangement joins TRBV28 to TRBJ2-7; 8 nucleotides agree with TRBD1. The sequencing sample was made of naive CD4+ T cells from PBMCs. Noted subset: CD45RA+ positively selected. This receptor was taken from a man younger than 35 in good health. Some clones in this sample may be carry-over from other donors' samples. CDR3 sequence: CASRKTGVYEQYF. DNA for the CDR3: TGTGCCAGCAGAAAGACAGGGGTCTACGAGCAGTACTTC.